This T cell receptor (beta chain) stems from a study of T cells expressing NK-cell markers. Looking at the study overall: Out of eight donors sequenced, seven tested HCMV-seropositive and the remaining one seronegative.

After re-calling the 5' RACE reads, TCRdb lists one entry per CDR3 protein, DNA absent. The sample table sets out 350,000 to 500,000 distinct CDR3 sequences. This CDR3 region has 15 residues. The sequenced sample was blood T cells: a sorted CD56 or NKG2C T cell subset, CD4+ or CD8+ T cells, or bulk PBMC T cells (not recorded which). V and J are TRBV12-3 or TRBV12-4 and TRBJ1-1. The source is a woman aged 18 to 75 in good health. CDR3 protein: CASSFPKDGNTEAFF.